A selection of T cell receptor beta chains follows, all from one sample in a study of Ad26.COV2.S vaccination and SARS-CoV-2 variants. Method: immunoSEQ multiplex PCR; TCRdb's copy keeps in-frame clones and lacks some. Here the sample spans hundreds of thousands of clones, around 86% being singletons. Material: peripheral blood, obtained in a trial of Ad26.COV2.S vaccine versus placebo. The receptors shown here come from a person between 18 and 65 years old who received the Ad26.COV2.S COVID-19 vaccine or a placebo. Each CDR3 is given with its conserved first and last residue. The order of the fields is V gene, clone size, J gene, D gene, CDR3 DNA, CDR3 protein. D genes are given only for firm matches. The size field is filled for only some rows; it gives once, few, many or a size class.

v_gene: TRBV5-1; abundance: -; j_gene: TRBJ2-3; d_gene: -; CDR3nt: TGCGCCAGCGGCCCTCGAGGGCTCGCCACAGATACGCAGTATTTT; CDR3aa: CASGPRGLATDTQYF
v_gene: TRBV12-3/TRBV12-4; abundance: -; j_gene: TRBJ2-5; d_gene: -; CDR3nt: TGTGCCAGCAGCCCCTTGGGAGAGACCCAGTACTTC; CDR3aa: CASSPLGETQYF
v_gene: TRBV7-9; abundance: -; j_gene: TRBJ2-5; d_gene: -; CDR3nt: TGTGCCAGCAGCTTAGCAATGGGACGCCAAGAGACCCAGTACTTC; CDR3aa: CASSLAMGRQETQYF
v_gene: TRBV6-5; abundance: -; j_gene: TRBJ2-7; d_gene: TRBD1; CDR3nt: TGTGCCAGCAGTACCAGTCAGGGGGCGCGGCACGAGCAGTACTTC; CDR3aa: CASSTSQGARHEQYF
v_gene: TRBV20-1; abundance: -; j_gene: TRBJ1-5; d_gene: TRBD1; CDR3nt: TGCAGTGCTAGTTTCGGGACAGGGGGCGGGCAGCCCCAGCATTTT; CDR3aa: CSASFGTGGGQPQHF
v_gene: TRBV18; abundance: -; j_gene: TRBJ2-6; d_gene: -; CDR3nt: TGTGCCAGCTCACCGTCGATAAGCCAATTTGGGGGCTCTGGGGCCAACGTCCTGACTTTC; CDR3aa: CASSPSISQFGGSGANVLTF
v_gene: TRBV4-2; abundance: -; j_gene: TRBJ1-6; d_gene: -; CDR3nt: TGTGCCAGCAGCCAAGAGTCCAGGGGAGTTTCACCCCTCCACTTT; CDR3aa: CASSQESRGVSPLHF
v_gene: TRBV9; abundance: -; j_gene: TRBJ2-2; d_gene: TRBD2; CDR3nt: TGTGCCAGCAGTAGCGGGGGCGCGAACACCGGGGAGCTGTTTTTT; CDR3aa: CASSSGGANTGELFF
v_gene: TRBV30; abundance: -; j_gene: TRBJ1-2; d_gene: -; CDR3nt: TGTGCCTGGAGTGAAAGAGCTTACTATGGCTACACCTTC; CDR3aa: CAWSERAYYGYTF
v_gene: TRBV3-1/TRBV3-2; abundance: -; j_gene: TRBJ1-1; d_gene: -; CDR3nt: TGTGCCAGCAGCCAAGCGTCCAGGGCGGATACTGAAGCTTTCTTT; CDR3aa: CASSQASRADTEAFF
v_gene: TRBV11-3; abundance: -; j_gene: TRBJ2-3; d_gene: -; CDR3nt: TGTGCCAGCAGCTTAGTAGTCACAGATACGCAGTATTTT; CDR3aa: CASSLVVTDTQYF
v_gene: TRBV24-1; abundance: -; j_gene: TRBJ1-5; d_gene: -; CDR3nt: TGTGCCACCCCATTCGATTACCGACGACGGGAGCCCCAGCATTTT; CDR3aa: CATPFDYRRREPQHF
v_gene: TRBV7-9; abundance: -; j_gene: TRBJ1-1; d_gene: -; CDR3nt: TGTGCCAGCTCCCCCCGGGAGAACACTGAAGCTTTCTTT; CDR3aa: CASSPRENTEAFF
v_gene: TRBV6-5; abundance: -; j_gene: TRBJ1-5; d_gene: -; CDR3nt: TGTGCCAGCACCCCTGGGGGGAGTCAGCCCCAGCATTTT; CDR3aa: CASTPGGSQPQHF
v_gene: TRBV9; abundance: -; j_gene: TRBJ2-7; d_gene: -; CDR3nt: TGTGCCAGCAGCGTAGACGGACCCACCATGAGCGAGCAGTACTTC; CDR3aa: CASSVDGPTMSEQYF
v_gene: TRBV30; abundance: -; j_gene: TRBJ1-1; d_gene: -; CDR3nt: TGTGCCTGGAGTGAAGCTATGAACACTGAAGCTTTCTTT; CDR3aa: CAWSEAMNTEAFF
v_gene: TRBV4-1; abundance: -; j_gene: TRBJ1-5; d_gene: -; CDR3nt: TGCGCCAGCAGCCACTGGGGGGGCGGACAGCCCCAGCATTTT; CDR3aa: CASSHWGGGQPQHF
v_gene: TRBV11-3; abundance: -; j_gene: TRBJ1-1; d_gene: TRBD1; CDR3nt: TGTGCCAGCAGCAAAACCGGGACAGGTCTCACTGAAGCTTTCTTT; CDR3aa: CASSKTGTGLTEAFF
v_gene: TRBV5-6; abundance: -; j_gene: TRBJ1-5; d_gene: TRBD1; CDR3nt: TGTGCCAGCAGCTCCTTAGACAGGGATCAGCCCCAGCATTTT; CDR3aa: CASSSLDRDQPQHF
v_gene: TRBV30; abundance: -; j_gene: TRBJ2-1; d_gene: TRBD2; CDR3nt: TGTGCCTGGAGCTGGACTAGCGGGGGAATTAACAATGAGCAGTTCTTC; CDR3aa: CAWSWTSGGINNEQFF
v_gene: TRBV11-2; abundance: -; j_gene: TRBJ2-2; d_gene: -; CDR3nt: TGTGCCAGCAGCAACCGGGACAAGACCGGGGAGCTGTTTTTT; CDR3aa: CASSNRDKTGELFF
v_gene: TRBV10-3; abundance: -; j_gene: TRBJ1-2; d_gene: -; CDR3nt: TGTGCCATCAGTGAAGCCGGGGGCGAGAACTATGGCTACACCTTC; CDR3aa: CAISEAGGENYGYTF
v_gene: TRBV5-1; abundance: few; j_gene: TRBJ1-6; d_gene: -; CDR3nt: TGCGCCAGCCAGACGGAACCCAATAATTCACCCCTCCACTTT; CDR3aa: CASQTEPNNSPLHF
v_gene: TRBV7-9; abundance: -; j_gene: TRBJ2-1; d_gene: -; CDR3nt: TGTGCCAGCAGCTTAGGACTAAATGAGCAGTTCTTC; CDR3aa: CASSLGLNEQFF
v_gene: TRBV4-3; abundance: -; j_gene: TRBJ2-1; d_gene: TRBD1; CDR3nt: TGCGCCAGCAGCCAGGACGCGATGACAGGGGGCTTTGAGCAGTTCTTC; CDR3aa: CASSQDAMTGGFEQFF
v_gene: TRBV18; abundance: few; j_gene: TRBJ1-1; d_gene: -; CDR3nt: TGTGCCAGCTCACCACTCGCAGGGGTGAGGGGAAACACTGAAGCTTTCTTT; CDR3aa: CASSPLAGVRGNTEAFF
v_gene: TRBV18; abundance: -; j_gene: TRBJ1-1; d_gene: TRBD1; CDR3nt: TGTGCCAGCTCACCGACGGGACAGGGGGCGACTGAAGCTTTCTTT; CDR3aa: CASSPTGQGATEAFF
v_gene: TRBV7-9; abundance: many; j_gene: TRBJ1-2; d_gene: -; CDR3nt: TGTGCCAGCAGCTTAGCTGTAGGCTATGGCTACACCTTC; CDR3aa: CASSLAVGYGYTF
v_gene: TRBV7-2; abundance: -; j_gene: TRBJ1-4; d_gene: TRBD1; CDR3nt: TGTGCCAGCAGCATGACAGGGGGCAGTGAAAAACTGTTTTTT; CDR3aa: CASSMTGGSEKLFF
v_gene: TRBV5-1; abundance: -; j_gene: TRBJ1-4; d_gene: -; CDR3nt: TGCGCCAGCAGCTTGGCCGGAGGGGACGGGTCTAATGAAAAACTGTTTTTT; CDR3aa: CASSLAGGDGSNEKLFF
v_gene: TRBV3-1/TRBV3-2; abundance: -; j_gene: TRBJ2-1; d_gene: TRBD2; CDR3nt: TGTGCCAGCAGCCAAGTGCGGGGGGGCCGGGTAAATGAGCAGTTCTTC; CDR3aa: CASSQVRGGRVNEQFF
v_gene: TRBV19; abundance: few; j_gene: TRBJ1-1; d_gene: -; CDR3nt: TGTGCCAGCCGGGGGGGTAACACTGAAGCTTTCTTT; CDR3aa: CASRGGNTEAFF
v_gene: TRBV19; abundance: -; j_gene: TRBJ2-7; d_gene: -; CDR3nt: TGTGCCAGCCGGAGACAGAGCTCCTACGAGCAGTACTTC; CDR3aa: CASRRQSSYEQYF
v_gene: TRBV7-2; abundance: -; j_gene: TRBJ1-2; d_gene: TRBD1; CDR3nt: TGTGCCAGCAGCTCAGGGGGGGCCTATGGCTACACCTTC; CDR3aa: CASSSGGAYGYTF
v_gene: TRBV7-8; abundance: -; j_gene: TRBJ2-5; d_gene: -; CDR3nt: TGTGCCAGCAGCTCCCGGGGCGGTCTACCACAAGAGACCCAGTACTTC; CDR3aa: CASSSRGGLPQETQYF
v_gene: TRBV19; abundance: -; j_gene: TRBJ2-7; d_gene: TRBD2; CDR3nt: TGTGCCAGTAGTAACCGACTAGCGGGGGGCTACGAGCAGTACTTC; CDR3aa: CASSNRLAGGYEQYF
v_gene: TRBV5-4; abundance: -; j_gene: TRBJ1-6; d_gene: -; CDR3nt: TGTGCCAGCAGCTTTACGTACGACAATTCACCCCTCCACTTT; CDR3aa: CASSFTYDNSPLHF
v_gene: TRBV6-1; abundance: -; j_gene: TRBJ2-5; d_gene: -; CDR3nt: TGTGCCAGCAGTGATCAAGGGGTTGGAGAGACCCAGTACTTC; CDR3aa: CASSDQGVGETQYF
v_gene: TRBV6-5; abundance: once; j_gene: TRBJ2-7; d_gene: TRBD2; CDR3nt: TGTGCCAGCAGCTTAGGCGGGAGGACCTACGAGCAGTACTTC; CDR3aa: CASSLGGRTYEQYF
v_gene: TRBV6-5; abundance: -; j_gene: TRBJ1-1; d_gene: -; CDR3nt: TGTGCCAGCAGTTATGAGGGGGCTGAAGCTTTCTTT; CDR3aa: CASSYEGAEAFF
v_gene: TRBV2; abundance: -; j_gene: TRBJ2-1; d_gene: TRBD2; CDR3nt: TGTGCCAGCAGTGAAGCGACTACGGGGGGGTCCTACAATGAGCAGTTCTTC; CDR3aa: CASSEATTGGSYNEQFF
v_gene: TRBV5-4; abundance: once; j_gene: TRBJ1-1; d_gene: -; CDR3nt: TGTGCCAGCAGCTTGAGGGACAAGGGTTGGAACACTGAAGCTTTCTTT; CDR3aa: CASSLRDKGWNTEAFF
v_gene: TRBV12-3/TRBV12-4; abundance: -; j_gene: TRBJ2-2; d_gene: -; CDR3nt: TGTGCCAGCAAACAGGGTCTCGGGGAGCTGTTTTTT; CDR3aa: CASKQGLGELFF
v_gene: TRBV6-5; abundance: -; j_gene: TRBJ1-5; d_gene: TRBD1; CDR3nt: TGTGCCAGCAGTTCGACAGGGGTTGGTAATCAGCCCCAGCATTTT; CDR3aa: CASSSTGVGNQPQHF
v_gene: TRBV7-6; abundance: -; j_gene: TRBJ2-3; d_gene: -; CDR3nt: TGTGCCAGCAGCTTAGGGGCTTTCGCAGATACGCAGTATTTT; CDR3aa: CASSLGAFADTQYF
v_gene: TRBV27; abundance: -; j_gene: TRBJ2-3; d_gene: -; CDR3nt: TGTGCCACGAGGGGCTATTCCACAGATACGCAGTATTTT; CDR3aa: CATRGYSTDTQYF
v_gene: TRBV4-2; abundance: -; j_gene: TRBJ1-2; d_gene: TRBD1; CDR3nt: TGTGCCAGCAGCCTCGAGATTTCCGGGACAGTTTTC; CDR3aa: CASSLEISGTVF
v_gene: TRBV15; abundance: -; j_gene: TRBJ1-3; d_gene: -; CDR3nt: TGTGCCACCAGCAGAGATACGACCGCTGGAAACACCATATATTTT; CDR3aa: CATSRDTTAGNTIYF
v_gene: TRBV5-1; abundance: -; j_gene: TRBJ2-5; d_gene: TRBD2; CDR3nt: TGCGCCAGCAGCGGACCACTAGCGGGAGAGACCCAGTACTTC; CDR3aa: CASSGPLAGETQYF